These T cell receptor beta chains were read from a single sample in a study of cytomegalovirus exposure and HLA in healthy donors. Data came from immunoSEQ multiplex PCR; TCRdb stores just in-frame clones and leaves some out. Among 150,000 to 180,000 clones listed, roughly 80% were seen once. The sequenced sample was PBMCs. These TCRs come from a man aged 18 to 35 in good health and CMV-seronegative. Both conserved end residues are part of each CDR3. The D gene is left open where the match is weak. A row's size may be missing; if present it is once, few, many or a size class.

few	14	TRBJ2-7	.	TRBV11-2	CASSASKRVDEQYF	TGTGCCAGCAGCGCCTCGAAGAGGGTGGACGAGCAGTACTTC
.	13	TRBJ2-7	.	TRBV5-4	CASSRWTDYEQYF	TGTGCCAGCAGCCGCTGGACAGATTACGAGCAGTACTTC
medium-sized	15	TRBJ2-3	.	TRBV6-4	CASSGGSAGQDTQYF	TGTGCCAGCAGTGGGGGTAGCGCGGGGCAAGATACGCAGTATTTT
.	14	TRBJ2-5	TRBD1	TRBV19	CATTTTGGKETQYF	TGTGCCACGACAACGACAGGGGGAAAAGAGACCCAGTACTTC
.	16	TRBJ2-5	TRBD1	TRBV7-2	CASSLGTGTAEGTQYF	TGTGCCAGCAGCTTGGGGACAGGGACCGCCGAAGGGACCCAGTACTTC
.	16	TRBJ2-7	TRBD1	TRBV4-3	CASSQDQGTGSLSRYF	TGCGCCAGCAGCCAAGATCAGGGGACAGGTTCTCTCTCTCGGTACTTC
.	14	TRBJ2-7	.	TRBV5-1	CASSLAGVSDEQYF	TGCGCCAGCAGCTTGGCGGGGGTATCTGACGAGCAGTACTTC
once	19	TRBJ2-5	TRBD2	TRBV9	CASSVVVGEREPSEETQYF	TGTGCCAGCAGCGTAGTAGTTGGGGAGCGGGAGCCCTCGGAAGAGACCCAGTACTTC
.	15	TRBJ2-5	TRBD1	TRBV28	CASSWTGGEGETQYF	TGTGCCAGCAGCTGGACAGGGGGCGAAGGAGAGACCCAGTACTTC
few	13	TRBJ2-1	.	TRBV6-1	CASSDPQGLLQFF	TGTGCCAGCAGTGATCCCCAGGGTCTCTTGCAGTTCTTC
few	14	TRBJ2-7	TRBD1	TRBV18	CASSPEGQLGAQYF	TGTGCCAGCTCACCAGAGGGACAGCTAGGAGCGCAGTACTTC
once	13	TRBJ2-7	.	TRBV7-9	CASSVNQGSEQYF	TGTGCCAGCAGCGTAAACCAGGGATCCGAGCAGTACTTC
.	14	TRBJ2-7	.	TRBV9	CASSVGGTRAEQYF	TGTGCCAGCAGCGTAGGTGGGACAAGGGCCGAGCAGTACTTC
few	19	TRBJ2-7	TRBD1	TRBV18	CASSPSVREGQGPSYEQYF	TGTGCCAGCTCACCATCGGTCCGTGAGGGACAGGGGCCCTCCTACGAGCAGTACTTC
.	14	TRBJ1-2	.	TRBV27	CASSNNGEPYGYTF	TGTGCCAGCAGTAATAATGGGGAGCCTTATGGCTACACCTTC
.	16	TRBJ2-2	.	TRBV2	CASSEKGGYVTGELFF	TGTGCCAGCAGTGAAAAGGGGGGGTACGTCACCGGGGAGCTGTTTTTT
.	17	TRBJ2-3	TRBD2	TRBV4-3	CASSQVASGRGTDTQYF	TGCGCCAGCAGCCAAGTGGCTAGCGGGAGAGGCACAGATACGCAGTATTTT
.	14	TRBJ2-1	.	TRBV10-2	CASGWRAKRSEQFF	TGCGCCAGCGGTTGGAGGGCCAAGAGGAGCGAGCAGTTCTTC
few	15	TRBJ2-3	TRBD2	TRBV30	CAWRGLAGDIDTQYF	TGTGCCTGGAGGGGACTAGCAGGTGATATAGATACGCAGTATTTT
.	15	TRBJ2-7	TRBD1	TRBV28	CASSPRDRGLNEQYF	TGTGCCAGCAGTCCCCGGGACAGGGGATTAAACGAGCAGTACTTC
.	13	TRBJ1-1	.	TRBV28	CASSSSMSTEAFF	TGTGCCAGCAGTTCATCGATGAGCACTGAAGCTTTCTTT
.	16	TRBJ2-1	.	TRBV9	CASSVAGQGGTNEQFF	TGTGCCAGCAGCGTAGCTGGGCAGGGGGGAACCAATGAGCAGTTCTTC
.	16	TRBJ2-7	TRBD2	TRBV5-5	CASRERDYDGTYEQYF	TGTGCCAGCAGAGAGAGGGACTACGATGGGACCTACGAGCAGTACTTC
.	13	TRBJ2-2	.	TRBV10-3	CAISQYEGGELFF	TGTGCCATCAGCCAATATGAGGGCGGGGAGCTGTTTTTT
.	20	TRBJ2-6	.	TRBV5-4	CASSLVGRGKSDSGANVLTF	TGTGCCAGCAGCTTAGTAGGCAGGGGAAAGTCTGACTCTGGGGCCAACGTCCTGACTTTC
once	17	TRBJ2-3	TRBD2	TRBV29-1	CSGSGLAGGTSTDTQYF	TGCAGCGGGTCAGGACTAGCGGGAGGTACTAGCACAGATACGCAGTATTTT
.	14	TRBJ1-2	.	TRBV7-8	CASSLPGTPLGYTF	TGTGCCAGCAGCTTACCCGGGACTCCCCTTGGCTACACCTTC
.	12	TRBJ2-7	.	TRBV19	CASRGAGEEQYF	TGTGCCAGTAGGGGGGCGGGTGAGGAGCAGTACTTC
.	13	TRBJ2-3	.	TRBV27	CAAGGSGRDTQYF	TGTGCCGCCGGAGGGTCTGGGAGAGATACGCAGTATTTT
.	15	TRBJ2-7	.	TRBV5-1	CASSFSQGITYEQYF	TGCGCCAGCAGCTTTTCGCAGGGGATCACCTACGAGCAGTACTTC
few	16	TRBJ1-2	TRBD1	TRBV10-3	CAISGPSSDRGDGYTF	TGTGCCATCAGTGGCCCCTCCTCGGACAGGGGAGATGGCTACACCTTC
.	15	TRBJ1-4	.	TRBV7-9	CASSLGRVEGEKLFF	TGTGCCAGCAGCTTAGGGAGGGTTGAAGGTGAAAAACTGTTTTTT
.	13	TRBJ2-7	.	TRBV11-3	CASSQGHLYEQYF	TGTGCCAGCAGCCAGGGACACCTCTACGAGCAGTACTTC
.	14	TRBJ1-4	.	TRBV28	CASTLRATNEKLFF	TGTGCCAGCACCCTCAGGGCAACTAATGAAAAACTGTTTTTT
.	11	TRBJ2-7	.	TRBV6-5	CASSPLYEQYF	TGTGCCAGCAGCCCCCTCTACGAGCAGTACTTC
once	15	TRBJ2-7	.	TRBV7-2	CASSPRVGTSLKPTF	TGTGCCAGCAGCCCCAGAGTGGGGACATCCCTTAAGCCAACCTTC
few	15	TRBJ2-1	TRBD2	TRBV5-1	CASSLGLAVYNEQFF	TGCGCCAGCAGCTTAGGACTAGCGGTCTACAATGAGCAGTTCTTC
.	16	TRBJ1-3	TRBD1	TRBV7-2	CASSRIGTGPGNTIYF	TGTGCCAGCAGCCGCATCGGGACAGGGCCTGGAAACACCATATATTTT
.	12	TRBJ2-1	TRBD2	TRBV28	CASGTSGLEQFF	TGTGCCAGCGGGACTAGCGGCCTTGAGCAGTTCTTC
.	17	TRBJ1-5	TRBD1	TRBV7-8	CASSFRGRTPSNQPQHF	TGTGCCAGCAGCTTCAGGGGGCGAACCCCCAGCAATCAGCCCCAGCATTTT